Following are 27 T cell receptor beta chains from one sample sequenced in a study of control samples from healthy donors and cancer patients. Repertoires were generated with immunoSEQ multiplex PCR, while TCRdb's copy carries only in-frame clones and drops some. The sample contains 150,000 to 200,000 clones, roughly 90% of which appear only once. Sequences were obtained from blood. These receptors came from a woman in her forties or fifties in good health.

The rearrangement links TRBV29-1 to TRBJ2-5, with D hard to call. Trimming took 5 bases from V and 0 from J, leaving 4 bases between them. There are 11 residues in the CDR3. Germline loops: CDR1 SQVTM, CDR2 ANQGSEA. The CDR3 DNA sequence: TGCAGCGTTCCGTACCAAGAGACCCAGTACTTC. Amino acid sequence: CSVPYQETQYF.

The CDR3 loop is CASSEVASQQPQHF. CDR3 sequence (DNA): TGTGCCAGCAGTGAGGTGGCAAGCCAACAGCCCCAGCATTTT. The chain uses TRBV2 and TRBJ1-5; D uncertain. The germline V and J ends were trimmed by 3 bases and 7 bases, with 13 bases remaining between them. The CDR3 is made up of 14 amino acids. Germline CDR1 and CDR2: SNHLY and FYNNEI.

This sequence joins TRBV27 and TRBJ1-2; TRBD1 is a possible D gene (6 bases). The germline CDR1 and CDR2 sequences are MNHEY and SMNVEV (reference sequence). V was trimmed by 11 bases and J by 4 bases, leaving 17 bases between them. The CDR3 covers 13 residues. The CDR3, as DNA: TGTGCCTCTTGGACAGCTCGTTCCTATGGCTACACCTTC. This codes for CASWTARSYGYTF.

The CDR3 region is CASSLGTGGRFANEKLFF. Here the CDR3 DNA reads TGTGCCAGCAGTTTAGGGACAGGGGGAAGATTTGCTAATGAAAAACTGTTTTTT. The chain couples TRBV28 to TRBJ1-4, with 11 bases aligning to TRBD1. The junction had 8 bases not matched to a gene; V was cut back by 2 bases and J by 3 bases. Germline V gives CDR1 MDHEN, CDR2 SYDVKM. This CDR3 has 18 residues.

J is TRBJ1-2 and V is TRBV27; tentatively, D is TRBD1 (6 bases). This CDR3 comprises 15 residues. The V gene lost 2 bases and the J gene lost 1 base, with 11 bases spanning the gap. The V gene's germline CDR1 is MNHEY and CDR2 SMNVEV (reference sequence). CDR3 nucleotides: TGTGCCAGCAGTTTAGCCCGAGGGGGTAACTATGGCTACACCTTC. Amino acids: CASSLARGGNYGYTF.

V is TRBV7-2 and J is TRBJ2-3, with D possibly being TRBD2 (5 bases). The V end was cut by 4 bases, the J end by 6 bases, with 8 bases between. This CDR3 region has 12 residues. The germline gives CDR1 SGHTA, CDR2 FQGNSA. In nucleotides, the CDR3 is TGTGCCAGCAGCTCAACTAGGGATACGCAGTATTTT. Translated, it gives CASSSTRDTQYF.

The V gene is TRBV19, the J gene TRBJ1-5; TRBD1 agrees at 8 bases. J gave up 4 bases and V 6 bases, and 5 bases lay outside the gene matches. CDR3 size: 14 residues. The germline V gene encodes CDR1 LNHDA and CDR2 SQIVND (reference sequence). The CDR3 DNA reads as TGTGCCAGTAGAAGACAGGGGCCAAATCAGCCCCAGCATTTT. Encoded protein: CASRRQGPNQPQHF.

V gene TRBV9 combines with J gene TRBJ2-7, with 9 bases lining up with TRBD1. The CDR3 consists of 14 residues. V lost 4 bases, J lost 2 bases, and 4 bases stayed unmatched. Germline-derived CDR1 and CDR2 are SGDLS and YYNGEE. CDR3: CASSLGQGTYEQYF. The CDR3 DNA is TGTGCCAGCAGCCTGGGACAGGGAACCTACGAGCAGTACTTC. The variable domain in full, completed from reference TRBV9 and TRBJ2-7, reads DSGVTQTPKHLITATGQRVTLRCSPRSGDLSVYWYQQSLDQGLQFLIQYYNGEERAKGNILERFSAQQFPDLHSELNLSSLELGDSALYFCASSLGQGTYEQYFGPGTRLTVT.

CDR3 protein: CAWSKHGYTF. The CDR3, as DNA: TGTGCCTGGAGTAAGCACGGCTACACCTTC. This sequence joins TRBV30 and TRBJ1-2, with no clear D. Germline V CDR1 and CDR2: GTSNPN, SVGIG (reference sequence). This CDR3 has 10 amino acids. The germline V and J ends were trimmed by 2 bases and 8 bases, with 6 bases remaining between them.

In nucleotides, the CDR3 is TGTGCCAGCAGCTTAGGGGGACAGGGTATGATGGGTTCACCCCTCCACTTT. Translated, it gives CASSLGGQGMMGSPLHF. The rearrangement uses TRBV7-8 and TRBJ1-6; TRBD1 matches at 9 bases. V was pared by 1 base and J by 9 bases, with 10 bases of the junction left unmatched. The CDR3 runs 17 residues. Per the germline V gene, CDR1 is SGHVS and CDR2 is FQNEAQ.

This rearrangement joins TRBV27 to TRBJ1-3; 7 bases are a match to TRBD1. This CDR3 contains 18 residues. The germline V gene encodes CDR1 MNHEY and CDR2 SMNVEV (reference sequence). The V segment lost 7 bases and the J segment 4 bases; nucleotides outside the gene matches: 19. Here the CDR3 DNA reads TGTGCCAGCATGGGGACCCGACAGGGCTTAAGGATAGGAAACACCATATATTTT. Its protein product is CASMGTRQGLRIGNTIYF.

V gene TRBV4-3 combines with J gene TRBJ2-2; D gene ambiguous. This CDR3 spans 16 amino acids. CDR1 is LGHNA and CDR2 is YSLEER in the germline V gene. The V and J ends lost 0 bases and 7 bases respectively, with 15 bases between them. CDR3 sequence (DNA): TGCGCCAGCAGCCAAGATTCGTCCAGGCCTGGCGGGGAGCTGTTTTTT. Translated: CASSQDSSRPGGELFF.

This clone was observed a single time. The germline gene is not matched at one end of the junction; a read error may be the cause. The genes are TRBV30 and TRBJ1-2; D gene uncertain. The CDR3 runs to 10 residues. Germline loops: CDR1 GTSNPN, CDR2 SVGIG (reference sequence). The CDR3: CAWSVTRTFF. CDR3 bases: TGTGCCTGGAGTGTAACTCGTACATTCTTC.

The chain uses TRBV24-1 and TRBJ1-5; D gene ambiguous. The ends were cut back, 3 bases at V and 4 bases at J, with 9 bases in the middle. CDR1 KGHDR and CDR2 SFDVKD come from the germline V gene. The CDR3 sequence is 14 residues long. The CDR3 loop reads CATSDTTTNQPQHF. The DNA for the CDR3 is TGTGCCACCAGTGATACAACAACTAATCAGCCCCAGCATTTT.

The chain links TRBV9 to TRBJ2-7; 7 bases agree with TRBD1. The J segment lost 2 bases and the V segment lost 4 bases, leaving 9 bases of the junction unmatched. The germline CDR1 and CDR2 sequences are SGDLS and YYNGEE. The CDR3 is 15 residues long. This CDR3 is CASSPPPTGAYEQYF. For the CDR3, the DNA is TGTGCCAGCAGCCCACCTCCCACAGGGGCCTACGAGCAGTACTTC.

The genes are TRBV27 and TRBJ1-2; 11 nucleotides line up with TRBD1. With 6 bases clipped from V and 7 bases from J, the junction kept 7 bases outside the gene matches. CDR3 length: 14 amino acids. CDR1 and CDR2 (germline): MNHEY, SMNVEV (reference sequence). The DNA of the CDR3 is TGTGCCAGCAGAGCCGGCGGGACAGGGGGTGGCTACACCTTC. Its protein is CASRAGGTGGGYTF.

The V call is TRBV6-6, the J call TRBJ1-2; D gene uncertain. Trimming removed 5 bases from V and 4 bases from J, with 26 bases in between. CDR3 length: 18 amino acids. Germline values: CDR1 MNHNY, CDR2 SVGAGI (reference sequence). CDR3 region: CASSPRRGGMGFGYGYTF. The CDR3 DNA reads TGTGCCAGCAGTCCTAGGCGGGGAGGGATGGGGTTCGGCTATGGCTACACCTTC.

There are a few counts of this clone. CDR3 nucleotide sequence: TGTGCCAGCAGCTTAGGGGGACCATATAGCAATCAGCCCCAGCATTTT. This sequence encodes CASSLGGPYSNQPQHF. This chain uses TRBV7-9 with TRBJ1-5; D may be TRBD1 (5 bases). The length of the CDR3 is 16 residues. The V end lost 1 base, the J end lost 0 bases, and 10 bases lay between the germline ends. Germline V lookup: CDR1 SEHNR, CDR2 FQNEAQ (reference sequence). The whole variable domain, filled in from reference TRBV7-9 and TRBJ1-5, reads DTGVSQNPRHKITKRGQNVTFRCDPISEHNRLYWYRQTLGQGPEFLTYFQNEAQLEKSRLLSDRFSAERPKGSFSTLEIQRTEQGDSAMYLCASSLGGPYSNQPQHFGDGTRLSIL.

This clone came up once. The V call is TRBV4-3, the J call TRBJ2-1; a weak D match, TRBD2 (6 bases). V dropped 0 bases and J dropped 6 bases, with 12 bases sitting between them. This CDR3 comprises 15 residues. CDR1 and CDR2 (germline): LGHNA, YSLEER. The CDR3, as DNA: TGCGCCAGCAGCCAAGAAAGGCTAGCGACCAATGAGCAGTTCTTC. Amino acid sequence: CASSQERLATNEQFF.

The genes are TRBV2 and TRBJ1-3; D remains unclear. V was shortened by 3 bases and J by 0 bases, with 9 bases between the two germline ends. Germline loops: CDR1 SNHLY, CDR2 FYNNEI. The CDR3 loop spans 15 amino acids. The CDR3 protein is CASSDSTFSGNTIYF. The CDR3 DNA reads as TGTGCCAGCAGTGACAGCACCTTCTCTGGAAACACCATATATTTT.

The chain links TRBV7-2 to TRBJ1-4; D is ambiguous. Trimming cost V 5 bases and J 0 bases, with 19 bases left between them. This CDR3 has 18 amino acids. The germline V gene has CDR1 SGHTA and CDR2 FQGNSA. Here the CDR3 DNA reads TGTGCCAGCAGCCGGTCGGGTGGATATTTTGCAACTAATGAAAAACTGTTTTTT. This gives the protein CASSRSGGYFATNEKLFF.

The chain is built from TRBV7-6 and TRBJ1-6, with TRBD1 matching 7 bases. The CDR3 runs 16 residues. The germline V gene encodes CDR1 SGHVS and CDR2 FNYEAQ. V lost 2 bases and J lost 8; bases outside the gene matches: 9. In DNA form, the CDR3 reads TGTGCCAGCAGCTTAACTTCCAGGGGGAGTGATTCACCCCTCCACTTT. Translated, it gives CASSLTSRGSDSPLHF.

In this sample, this clone turned up once. The sample has other DNA sequences that encode this CDR3 too. The rearrangement links TRBV7-2 to TRBJ2-7; D is ambiguous. V was cut by 4 bases and J by 3 bases, with 4 bases left in between. CDR3 size: 11 residues. Germline V CDR1 and CDR2: SGHTA, FQGNSA. The chain's CDR3 is CASSSFYEQYF. The CDR3 region has the DNA TGTGCCAGCAGCTCCTTCTACGAGCAGTACTTC.

This CDR3 reads CASSRTGGAAFF. The CDR3 nucleotides read TGCGCCAGCAGCCGAACAGGGGGCGCCGCGTTCTTC. The V and J genes are TRBV4-1 and TRBJ2-1; TRBD1 aligns across 9 bases. Germline CDR1 is MGHRA and CDR2 is YSYEKL. J lost 15 bases, V lost 4 bases, and 7 bases had no gene match. The CDR3 spans 12 residues.

V is TRBV4-3 and J is TRBJ2-7; 8 bases fit TRBD1. Germline assignment: CDR1 LGHNA and CDR2 YSLEER. The J segment lost 1 base and the V segment lost 0 bases, leaving 2 bases of the junction unmatched. The CDR3 is made up of 15 amino acids. The CDR3 loop is CASSQDGTGSYEQYF. For the CDR3, the DNA is TGCGCCAGCAGCCAAGACGGGACAGGTTCCTACGAGCAGTACTTC.

The chain is built from TRBV9 and TRBJ2-5; 7 bases map to TRBD1. With 4 bases clipped from V and 5 bases from J, the junction kept 11 bases outside the gene matches. This CDR3 contains 15 residues. The germline V gene has CDR1 SGDLS and CDR2 YYNGEE. The CDR3 DNA reads as TGTGCCAGCAGCACGGAGACAGGGAGAGGGGAGACCCAGTACTTC. Encoded protein: CASSTETGRGETQYF.

The chain uses TRBV4-3 and TRBJ2-5; 11 positions match TRBD1. CDR3 length equals 17 residues. Germline CDR1 is LGHNA and CDR2 is YSLEER. The junction had 7 bases not matched to a gene; V was cut back by 2 bases and J by 2 bases. The DNA for the CDR3 is TGCGCCAGCAGCCAACGGACAGGGGGCAAGTTGCAAGAGACCCAGTACTTC. Its protein is CASSQRTGGKLQETQYF.